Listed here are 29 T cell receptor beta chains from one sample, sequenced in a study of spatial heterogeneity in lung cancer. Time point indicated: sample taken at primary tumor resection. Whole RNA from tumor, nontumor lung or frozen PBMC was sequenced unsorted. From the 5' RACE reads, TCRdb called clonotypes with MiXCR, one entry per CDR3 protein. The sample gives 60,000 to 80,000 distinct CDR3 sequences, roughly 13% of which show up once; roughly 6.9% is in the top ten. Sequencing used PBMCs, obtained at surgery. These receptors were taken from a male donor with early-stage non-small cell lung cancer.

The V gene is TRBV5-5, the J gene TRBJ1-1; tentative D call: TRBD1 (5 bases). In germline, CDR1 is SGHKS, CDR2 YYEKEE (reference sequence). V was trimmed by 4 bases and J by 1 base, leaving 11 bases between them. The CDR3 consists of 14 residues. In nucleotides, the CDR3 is TGTGCCAGCAGCCCGTGGACACGGAACACTGAAGCTTTCTTT. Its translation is CASSPWTRNTEAFF.

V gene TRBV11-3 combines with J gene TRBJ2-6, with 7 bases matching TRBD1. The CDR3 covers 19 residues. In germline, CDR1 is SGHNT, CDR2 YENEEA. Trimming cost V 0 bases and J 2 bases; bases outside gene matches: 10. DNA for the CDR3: TGTGCCAGCAGCTTAGATCGTGGTCCCAGGGGGACTGGGGCCAACGTCCTGACTTTC. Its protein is CASSLDRGPRGTGANVLTF.

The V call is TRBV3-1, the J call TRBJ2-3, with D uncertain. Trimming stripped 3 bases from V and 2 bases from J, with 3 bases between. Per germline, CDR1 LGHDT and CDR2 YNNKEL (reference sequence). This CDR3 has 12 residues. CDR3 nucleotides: TGTGCCAGCAGCCACTTCACAGATACGCAGTATTTT. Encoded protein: CASSHFTDTQYF.

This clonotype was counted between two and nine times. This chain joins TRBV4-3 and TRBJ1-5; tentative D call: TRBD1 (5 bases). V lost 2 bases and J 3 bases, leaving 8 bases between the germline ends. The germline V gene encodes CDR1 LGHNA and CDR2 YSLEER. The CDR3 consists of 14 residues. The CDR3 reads CASSQTGPNQPQHF. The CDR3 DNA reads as TGCGCCAGCAGCCAAACGGGGCCCAATCAGCCCCAGCATTTT.

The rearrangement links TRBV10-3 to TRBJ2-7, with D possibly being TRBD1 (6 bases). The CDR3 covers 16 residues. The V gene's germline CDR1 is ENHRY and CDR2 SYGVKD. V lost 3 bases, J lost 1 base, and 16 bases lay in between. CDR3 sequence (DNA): TGTGCCATCAGTGACGTCGGGTCGAGGGGGTCCTACGAGCAGTACTTC. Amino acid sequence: CAISDVGSRGSYEQYF.

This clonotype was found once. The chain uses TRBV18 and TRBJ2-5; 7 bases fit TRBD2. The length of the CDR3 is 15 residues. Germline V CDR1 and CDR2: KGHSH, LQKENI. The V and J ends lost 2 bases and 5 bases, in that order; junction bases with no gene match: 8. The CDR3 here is CASSPVAGASETQYF. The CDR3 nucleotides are TGTGCCAGCTCACCAGTAGCGGGCGCTAGCGAGACCCAGTACTTC.

CDR3 sequence (DNA): TGCGCCAGCAGCCAAGCAGTCCTCTACGAGCAGTACTTC. It translates to CASSQAVLYEQYF. This sequence joins TRBV4-3 and TRBJ2-7; no clear D gene. This CDR3 is 13 amino acids long. Looked up from germline, CDR1 is LGHNA and CDR2 is YSLEER. Between the trimmed V and J ends, which lost 1 base and 3 bases, there was a span of 7 bases.

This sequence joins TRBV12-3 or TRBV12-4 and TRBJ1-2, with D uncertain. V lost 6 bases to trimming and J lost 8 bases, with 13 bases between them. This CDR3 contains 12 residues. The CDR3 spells CASRQESEGYTF. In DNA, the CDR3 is TGTGCCAGCAGGCAAGAGTCAGAAGGCTACACCTTC.

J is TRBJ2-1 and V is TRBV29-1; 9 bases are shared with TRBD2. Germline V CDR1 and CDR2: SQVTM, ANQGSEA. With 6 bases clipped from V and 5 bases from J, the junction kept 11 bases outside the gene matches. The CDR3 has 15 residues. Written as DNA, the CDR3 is TGCAGCGTCCGTACAGTGTTAGCGGGAGACAATGAGCAGTTCTTC. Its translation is CSVRTVLAGDNEQFF.

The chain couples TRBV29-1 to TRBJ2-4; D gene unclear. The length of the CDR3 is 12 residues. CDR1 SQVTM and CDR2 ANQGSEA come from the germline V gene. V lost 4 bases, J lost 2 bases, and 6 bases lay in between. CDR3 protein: CSVGATKNIQYF. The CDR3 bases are TGCAGCGTTGGGGCTACCAAAAACATTCAGTACTTC.

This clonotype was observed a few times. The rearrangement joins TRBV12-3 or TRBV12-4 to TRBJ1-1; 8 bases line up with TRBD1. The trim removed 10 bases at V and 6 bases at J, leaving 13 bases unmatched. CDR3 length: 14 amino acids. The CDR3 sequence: CATKLSGGAAEAFF. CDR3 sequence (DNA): TGTGCCACCAAACTCTCAGGGGGCGCGGCTGAAGCTTTCTTT.

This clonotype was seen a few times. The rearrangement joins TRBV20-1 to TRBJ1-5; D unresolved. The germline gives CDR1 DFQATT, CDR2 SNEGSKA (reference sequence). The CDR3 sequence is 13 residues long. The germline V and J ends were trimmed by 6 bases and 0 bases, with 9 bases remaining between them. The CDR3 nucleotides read TGCAGTGCGGGAGGGTATAGCAATCAGCCCCAGCATTTT. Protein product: CSAGGYSNQPQHF.

The CDR3 loop reads CASSQDGDSAPETQYF. CDR3 coding DNA: TGCGCCAGCAGCCAAGATGGGGACAGCGCGCCGGAGACCCAGTACTTC. The chain couples TRBV4-1 to TRBJ2-5, with 7 positions matching TRBD1. This CDR3 is built from 16 residues. CDR1 is MGHRA, CDR2 YSYEKL, per germline. Trimming took 0 bases from V and 5 from J; bases not matched to a gene: 9.

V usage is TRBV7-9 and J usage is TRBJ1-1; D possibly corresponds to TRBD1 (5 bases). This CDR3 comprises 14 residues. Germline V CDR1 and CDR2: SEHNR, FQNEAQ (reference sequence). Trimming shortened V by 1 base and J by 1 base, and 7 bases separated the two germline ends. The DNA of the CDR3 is TGTGCCAGCAGCTTAGTAGGGGCGAACACTGAAGCTTTCTTT. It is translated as CASSLVGANTEAFF.

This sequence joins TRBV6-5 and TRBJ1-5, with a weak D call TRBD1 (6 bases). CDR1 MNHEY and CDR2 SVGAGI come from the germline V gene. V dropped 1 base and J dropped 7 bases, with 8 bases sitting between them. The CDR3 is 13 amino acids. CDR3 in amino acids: CASSYFGGQPQHF. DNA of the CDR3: TGTGCCAGCAGTTACTTTGGGGGCCAGCCCCAGCATTTT.

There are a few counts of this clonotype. CDR3 nucleotide sequence: TGTGCCAGCAGCCCTTCCGGGACTATCTACAATGAGCAGTTCTTC. Its translation is CASSPSGTIYNEQFF. The V gene is TRBV7-9, the J gene TRBJ2-1; 7 bases are a match to TRBD2. This CDR3 region has 15 residues. With V trimmed by 5 bases and J by 3 bases, 7 bases remained unmatched. CDR1 is SEHNR and CDR2 is FQNEAQ in the germline V gene (reference sequence).

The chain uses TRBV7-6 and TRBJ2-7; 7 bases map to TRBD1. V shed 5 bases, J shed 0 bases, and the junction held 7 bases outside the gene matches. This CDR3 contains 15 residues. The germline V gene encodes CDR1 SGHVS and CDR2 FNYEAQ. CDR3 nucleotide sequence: TGTGCCAGCAGCACTCGGACAGGCGCCTCCTACGAGCAGTACTTC. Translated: CASSTRTGASYEQYF.

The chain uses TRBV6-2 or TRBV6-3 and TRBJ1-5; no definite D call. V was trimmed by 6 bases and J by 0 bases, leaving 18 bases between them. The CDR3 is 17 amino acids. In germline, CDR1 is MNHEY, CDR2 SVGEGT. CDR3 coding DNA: TGTGCCAGCAGCCCGTGGAGCCGGGTCCTTAGCAATCAGCCCCAGCATTTT. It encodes CASSPWSRVLSNQPQHF.

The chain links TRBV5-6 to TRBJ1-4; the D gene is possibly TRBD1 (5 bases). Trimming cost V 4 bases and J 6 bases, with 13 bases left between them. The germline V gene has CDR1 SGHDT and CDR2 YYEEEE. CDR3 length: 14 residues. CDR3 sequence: CASSPQGRDEKLFF. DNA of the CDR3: TGTGCCAGCAGCCCCCAGGGTAGGGATGAAAAACTGTTTTTT.

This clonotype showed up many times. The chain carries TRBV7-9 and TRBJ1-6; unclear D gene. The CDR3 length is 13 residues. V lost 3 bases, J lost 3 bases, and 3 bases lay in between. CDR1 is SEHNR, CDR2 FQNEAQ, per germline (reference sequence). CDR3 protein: CASSFGYNSPLHF. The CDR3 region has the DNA TGTGCCAGCAGCTTCGGCTATAATTCACCCCTCCACTTT.

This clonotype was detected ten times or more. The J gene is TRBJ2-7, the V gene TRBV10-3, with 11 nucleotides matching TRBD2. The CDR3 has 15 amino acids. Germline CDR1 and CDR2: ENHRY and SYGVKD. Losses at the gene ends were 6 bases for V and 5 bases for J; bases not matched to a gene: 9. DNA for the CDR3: TGTGCCATCAGGCGGAAGACTAGCGGGACCCACGAGCAGTACTTC. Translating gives CAIRRKTSGTHEQYF.

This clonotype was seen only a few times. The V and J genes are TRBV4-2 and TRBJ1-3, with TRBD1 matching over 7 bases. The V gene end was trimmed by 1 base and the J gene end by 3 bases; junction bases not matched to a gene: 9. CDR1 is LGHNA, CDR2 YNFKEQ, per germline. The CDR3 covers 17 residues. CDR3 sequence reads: CASSQVRGGGFGNTIYF. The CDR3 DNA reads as TGTGCCAGCAGCCAAGTACGTGGAGGGGGCTTTGGAAACACCATATATTTT.

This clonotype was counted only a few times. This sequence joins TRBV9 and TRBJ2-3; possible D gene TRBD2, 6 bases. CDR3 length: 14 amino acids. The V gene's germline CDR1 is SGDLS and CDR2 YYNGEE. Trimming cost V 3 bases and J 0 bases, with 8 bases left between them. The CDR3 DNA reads TGTGCCAGCAGCGGTGGGACTAGCACAGATACGCAGTATTTT. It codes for CASSGGTSTDTQYF.

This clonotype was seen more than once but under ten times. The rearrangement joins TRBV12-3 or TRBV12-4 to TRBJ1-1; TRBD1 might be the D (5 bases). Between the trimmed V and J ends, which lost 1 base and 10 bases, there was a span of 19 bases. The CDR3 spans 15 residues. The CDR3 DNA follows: TGTGCCAGCAGTTTAGGGCAGGCCCTACTAAGGGGAGCTTTCTTT. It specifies CASSLGQALLRGAFF.

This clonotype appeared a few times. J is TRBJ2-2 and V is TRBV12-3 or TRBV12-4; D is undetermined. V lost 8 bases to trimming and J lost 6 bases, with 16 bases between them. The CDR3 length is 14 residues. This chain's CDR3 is CASGDSTGSGELFF. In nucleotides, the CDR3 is TGTGCCAGCGGCGATTCGACGGGTTCCGGGGAGCTGTTTTTT.

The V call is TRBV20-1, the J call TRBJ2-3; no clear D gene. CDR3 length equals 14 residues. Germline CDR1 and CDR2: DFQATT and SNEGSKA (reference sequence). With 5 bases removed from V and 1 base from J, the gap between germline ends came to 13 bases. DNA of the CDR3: TGCAGTGCTCTAGGACGGGTGGGCACAGATACGCAGTATTTT. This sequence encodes CSALGRVGTDTQYF.

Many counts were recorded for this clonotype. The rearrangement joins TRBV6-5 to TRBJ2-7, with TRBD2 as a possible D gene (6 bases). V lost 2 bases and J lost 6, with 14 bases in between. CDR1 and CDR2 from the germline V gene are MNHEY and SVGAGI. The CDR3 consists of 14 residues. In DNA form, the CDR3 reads TGTGCCAGCAGTTACGGGACTCCAGGTTCCGAGCAGTACTTC. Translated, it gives CASSYGTPGSEQYF.

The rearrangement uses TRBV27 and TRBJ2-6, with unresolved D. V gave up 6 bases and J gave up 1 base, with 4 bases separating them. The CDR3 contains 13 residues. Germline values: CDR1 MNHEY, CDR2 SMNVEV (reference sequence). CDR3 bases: TGTGCCAGCAGAGAGTCTGGGGCCAACGTCCTGACTTTC. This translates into CASRESGANVLTF.

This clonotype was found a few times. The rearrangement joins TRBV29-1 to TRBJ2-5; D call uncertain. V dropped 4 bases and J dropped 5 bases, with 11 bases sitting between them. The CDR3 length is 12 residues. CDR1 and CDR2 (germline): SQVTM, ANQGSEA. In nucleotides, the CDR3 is TGCAGCGTTGCAGAAGGGCTGGAGACCCAGTACTTC. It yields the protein CSVAEGLETQYF.